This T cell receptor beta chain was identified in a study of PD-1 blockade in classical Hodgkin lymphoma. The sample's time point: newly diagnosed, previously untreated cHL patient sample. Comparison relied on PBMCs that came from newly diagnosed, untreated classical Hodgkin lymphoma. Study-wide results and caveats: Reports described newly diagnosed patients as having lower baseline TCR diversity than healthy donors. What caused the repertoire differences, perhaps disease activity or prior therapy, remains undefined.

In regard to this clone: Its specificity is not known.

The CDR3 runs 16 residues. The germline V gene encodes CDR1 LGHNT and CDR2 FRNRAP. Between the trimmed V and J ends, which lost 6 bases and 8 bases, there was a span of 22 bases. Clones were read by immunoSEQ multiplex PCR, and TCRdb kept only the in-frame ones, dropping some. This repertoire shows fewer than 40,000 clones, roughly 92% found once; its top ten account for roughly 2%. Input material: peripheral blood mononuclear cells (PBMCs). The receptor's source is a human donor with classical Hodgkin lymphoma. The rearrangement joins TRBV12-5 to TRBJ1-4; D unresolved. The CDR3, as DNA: TGTGCTAGTGGGCTTCTAAGAGCCCTCAGGTGGGAAAAACTGTTTTTT. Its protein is CASGLLRALRWEKLFF.